This TCR beta chain was observed in a study of CD8+ T cells in alopecia areata. In the study overall: Treated patients were given 5 to 10 mg oral tofacitinib twice daily.

Specified treatment: oral pan-JAK inhibitor, 5-10 mg twice daily. The CDR3 totals 16 residues. V was clipped by 1 base and J by 0 bases, with 13 bases between them. The germline CDR1 and CDR2 sequences are GTSNPN and SVGIG (reference sequence). This clone was counted between two and nine times. It was cDNA, reverse transcribed from extracted RNA, that served as the sequencing template. Sequencing was performed with immunoSEQ multiplex PCR; in TCRdb, only in-frame clones are kept and a portion is missing. This repertoire shows about 190,000 clones, approximately 56% found once; its top ten account for 0.69%.

The chain uses TRBV30 and TRBJ2-1; no definite D call. The sample was CD4+ T cells sorted from blood, taken at week 4, from a patient treated with tofacitinib. This sequence was found in a human donor with alopecia areata. This CDR3 is CAWSGVTTSSYNEQFF. DNA of the CDR3: TGTGCCTGGAGTGGTGTTACGACGAGCTCCTACAATGAGCAGTTCTTC.